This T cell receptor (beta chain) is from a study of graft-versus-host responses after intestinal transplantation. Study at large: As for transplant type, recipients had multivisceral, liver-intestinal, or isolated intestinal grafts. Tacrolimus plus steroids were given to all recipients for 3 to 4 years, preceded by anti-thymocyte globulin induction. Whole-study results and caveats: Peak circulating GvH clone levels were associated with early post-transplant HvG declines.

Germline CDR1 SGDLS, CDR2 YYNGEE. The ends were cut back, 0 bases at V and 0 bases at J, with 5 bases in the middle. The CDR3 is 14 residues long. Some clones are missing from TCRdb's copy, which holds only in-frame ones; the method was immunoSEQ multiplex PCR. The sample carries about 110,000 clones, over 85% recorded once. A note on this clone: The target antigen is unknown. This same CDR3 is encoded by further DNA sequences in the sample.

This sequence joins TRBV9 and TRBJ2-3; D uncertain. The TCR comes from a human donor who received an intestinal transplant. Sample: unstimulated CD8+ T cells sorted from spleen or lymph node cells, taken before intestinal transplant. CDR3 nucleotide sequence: TGTGCCAGCAGCGTAGCGGGTAGCACAGATACGCAGTATTTT. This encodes CASSVAGSTDTQYF.